These 24 T cell receptor beta chains were all obtained from the same sample, sequenced in a study of T cell repertoires in cytomegalovirus infection. Their specific antigens are unknown. TCRdb used MiXCR to reprocess the reads, holding one entry per CDR3 protein. There are about 330,000 distinct CDR3 sequences in the sample; 34% occur only once, and about 13% lies in the top ten. The sequences come from cultured PBMCs, collected from culture after CMV antigen stimulation. The receptors here all came from a human donor in good health (CMV status not recorded). Some clones in this sample may be carry-over from other donors' samples.

The chain couples TRBV28 to TRBJ2-1, with 9 bases identical to TRBD2. The J call may be incorrect, as the DNA end agrees better with TRBJ2-7. The CDR3 covers 16 residues. Germline V lookup: CDR1 MDHEN, CDR2 SYDVKM. CDR3 residues: CASSLWVAGDLNEQYF. CDR3 sequence (DNA): TGTGCCAGCAGTTTATGGGTAGCGGGAGACCTCAATGAGCAGTACTTC.

The CDR3 loop is CASSSRTGDNSPLHF. In DNA form, the CDR3 reads TGTGCCAGCAGTTCCCGGACAGGGGATAATTCACCCCTCCACTTT. The chain couples TRBV12-3 or TRBV12-4 to TRBJ1-6; 9 positions agree with TRBD1. The CDR3 totals 15 residues. V lost 4 bases and J lost 5; bases outside the gene matches: 3.

The V call is TRBV7-2, the J call TRBJ2-3, with 9 bases matching TRBD2. The CDR3 spans 15 residues. With V trimmed by 6 bases and J by 7 bases, 11 bases remained unmatched. Germline V gene lookup returns CDR1 SGHTA and CDR2 FQGNSA. This CDR3 reads CASRRLAGLSNTQYF. The CDR3 nucleotides read TGTGCCAGCAGACGCCTAGCGGGATTGTCAAATACGCAGTATTTT. The variable domain in full, completed from reference TRBV7-2 and TRBJ2-3, reads GAGVSQSPSNKVTEKGKDVELRCDPISGHTALYWYRQSLGQGLEFLIYFQGNSAPDKSGLPSDRFSAERTGGSVSTLTIQRTQQEDSAVYLCASRRLAGLSNTQYFGPGTRLTVL.

The chain uses TRBV4-3 and TRBJ1-4; D is undetermined. Trimming cost V 2 bases and J 8 bases, with 15 bases left between them. Germline values: CDR1 LGHNA, CDR2 YSLEER. The CDR3 runs 15 residues. DNA of the CDR3: TGCGCCAGCAGCCAAAACACCTTGGGGAAAGAAAAACTGTTTTTT. Protein sequence: CASSQNTLGKEKLFF.

Here the CDR3 reads CASSPRSAGLQETQYF. CDR3 DNA sequence: TGTGCCAGCAGCCCGAGGTCGGCGGGACTCCAAGAGACCCAGTACTTC. The chain combines TRBV7-9 with TRBJ2-5, with a weak D call TRBD2 (6 bases). The CDR3 covers 16 residues. V shed 5 bases and J shed 1 base, with 17 bases lying between them. The germline V gene has CDR1 SEHNR and CDR2 FQNEAQ (reference sequence).

This clonotype occurred a few times. The chain joins TRBV7-2 to TRBJ2-2; D not resolved. Trimming took off 1 base at V and 4 bases at J, with 4 bases between the two ends. Germline V gene sequence: CDR1 SGHTA, CDR2 FQGNSA. The CDR3 is 13 amino acids. The CDR3 loop reads CASSLGITGELFF. For the CDR3, the DNA is TGTGCCAGCAGCTTAGGCATCACCGGGGAGCTGTTTTTT.

This chain uses TRBV11-2 with TRBJ1-6; weak D call: TRBD1 (5 bases). Germline assignment: CDR1 SGHAT and CDR2 FQNNGV. CDR3 length equals 15 residues. V was pared by 2 bases and J by 9 bases, with 14 bases between. CDR3 nucleotides: TGTGCCAGCAGCTTACAGGGCTCCATGGGTTCACCCCTCCACTTT. Translation gives CASSLQGSMGSPLHF. Looking up the rest from reference TRBV11-2 and TRBJ1-6 gives the full variable domain: EAGVAQSPRYKIIEKRQSVAFWCNPISGHATLYWYQQILGQGPKLLIQFQNNGVVDDSQLPKDRFSAERLKGVDSTLKIQPAKLEDSAVYLCASSLQGSMGSPLHFGNGTRLTVT.

The V and J genes are TRBV19 and TRBJ1-6, with TRBD1 as a possible D gene (6 bases). In germline, CDR1 is LNHDA, CDR2 SQIVND (reference sequence). The V and J ends lost 5 bases and 7 bases respectively, with 15 bases between them. This CDR3 spans 15 amino acids. The CDR3 sequence: CASSPLRGGNSPLHF. The CDR3 coding sequence is TGTGCCAGTAGTCCTCTCAGGGGTGGAAATTCACCCCTCCACTTT.

V gene TRBV6-2 or TRBV6-3 combines with J gene TRBJ2-3, with D perhaps TRBD1 or TRBD2 (6 bases each). V lost 3 bases, J lost 3 bases, and 13 bases lay in between. CDR3 length equals 15 residues. CDR1 and CDR2 from the germline V gene are MNHEY and SVGEGT. CDR3 coding DNA: TGTGCCAGCAGTTATTGGGGGGCGCAGACAGATACGCAGTATTTT. This codes for CASSYWGAQTDTQYF.

This clonotype was recorded a few times. The rearrangement uses TRBV27 and TRBJ2-6, with no clear D. The germline CDR1 and CDR2 sequences are MNHEY and SMNVEV (reference sequence). Trimming took off 2 bases at V and 2 bases at J, with 4 bases between the two ends. The CDR3 spans 14 residues. The CDR3 DNA reads as TGTGCCAGCAGTTTACTTACTGGGGCCAACGTCCTGACTTTC. Translated, it gives CASSLLTGANVLTF.

This clonotype was counted many times. The rearrangement links TRBV4-3 to TRBJ2-5, with a possible D match to TRBD2 (6 bases). Trimming stripped 1 base from V and 8 bases from J, with 20 bases between. Per germline, CDR1 LGHNA and CDR2 YSLEER. The CDR3 totals 16 residues. The CDR3: CASSQGRASAQITQYF. As DNA, the CDR3 is TGCGCCAGCAGCCAAGGGAGGGCTAGTGCACAGATTACCCAGTACTTC.

In the case of this clonotype: A much bigger clone sits one base away, suggesting this may be a read error. The chain uses TRBV28 and TRBJ1-1; D might be TRBD1 (5 bases). Germline V gene sequence: CDR1 MDHEN, CDR2 SYDVKM. The V and J ends lost 3 bases and 1 base respectively, with 9 bases between them. CDR3 length: 14 amino acids. CDR3 in DNA: TGTGCCAGCAGTTTGTGGGGCGGGAACACTGAAGCTTTCTTT. Translation gives CASSLWGGNTEAFF.

This clonotype was counted at least ten times. The chain combines TRBV10-3 with TRBJ1-2; weak D call: TRBD1 (5 bases). V lost 3 bases and J 2 bases, leaving 16 bases between the germline ends. This CDR3 has 16 residues. CDR1 and CDR2 (germline): ENHRY, SYGVKD. The CDR3 reads CAISEYGGTRNYGYTF. CDR3 sequence (DNA): TGTGCCATCAGTGAATACGGCGGGACCCGAAACTATGGCTACACCTTC.

By share of the sample, this clonotype is medium-sized (0.01 to 0.1%). The chain uses TRBV7-9 and TRBJ2-5; TRBD2 is a possible D gene (5 bases). Deletions cut 3 bases from V and 6 bases from J, with 14 bases between. Germline lookup yields CDR1 SEHNR and CDR2 FQNEAQ (reference sequence). The CDR3 loop spans 14 amino acids. CDR3 nucleotide sequence: TGTGCCAGCAGCTTCGGGGAAGGGAGAAAGACCCAGTACTTC. This sequence encodes CASSFGEGRKTQYF.

CDR3 protein: CASSYSINSGNTIYF. The CDR3 DNA reads as TGTGCCAGCAGTTACTCGATAAACTCTGGAAACACCATATATTTT. This rearrangement joins TRBV6-5 to TRBJ1-3; D is unclear. CDR3 size: 15 residues. V lost 0 bases and J lost 0, with 6 bases in between. Looked up from germline, CDR1 is MNHEY and CDR2 is SVGAGI.

The chain has TRBV4-1 and TRBJ1-1; 8 nucleotides align to TRBD1. Germline loops: CDR1 MGHRA, CDR2 YSYEKL. Trimming cost V 1 base and J 1 base; bases outside gene matches: 2. There are 15 residues in the CDR3. CDR3 coding DNA: TGCGCCAGCAGCCAAGGGACAGGGAAGAACACTGAAGCTTTCTTT. This codes for CASSQGTGKNTEAFF.

The chain couples TRBV29-1 to TRBJ1-1, with D perhaps matching TRBD1 (5 bases). The CDR3 sequence is 13 residues long. Germline V gives CDR1 SQVTM, CDR2 ANQGSEA. Trimming took 4 bases from V and 3 from J, leaving 12 bases between them. CDR3 sequence: CSVGLGGDTEAFF. CDR3 coding DNA: TGCAGCGTTGGTCTGGGGGGAGACACTGAAGCTTTCTTT.

Of note for this clonotype: The conserved phenylalanine or tryptophan is not found at the CDR3 terminus, so this likely reflects a read error. The chain links TRBV7-6 to TRBJ2-3, with D perhaps being TRBD1 or TRBD2 (5 bases each). The CDR3 length is 14 residues. Looked up from germline, CDR1 is SGHVS and CDR2 is FNYEAQ. V was pared by 7 bases and J by 2 bases, with 13 bases between. CDR3 loop: CASKPGQSTDTQYL. The CDR3 coding sequence is TGTGCCAGCAAACCGGGGCAGTCCACAGATACGCAGTATCTT.

This clonotype came up a few times. J is TRBJ2-3 and V is TRBV2, with TRBD1 as a possible D gene (6 bases). CDR1 SNHLY and CDR2 FYNNEI come from the germline V gene. Between the trimmed V and J ends, which lost 6 bases and 1 base, there was a span of 14 bases. The CDR3 sequence is 15 residues long. The CDR3 here is CASRRGGGGTDTQYF. The CDR3 DNA reads TGTGCCAGCAGGAGAGGTGGGGGCGGCACAGATACGCAGTATTTT.

V gene TRBV28 combines with J gene TRBJ2-2; D perhaps matches TRBD2 (5 bases). Per germline, CDR1 MDHEN and CDR2 SYDVKM. This CDR3 region has 12 residues. Here the CDR3 reads CATSGNTGELFF. The DNA of the CDR3 is TGTGCAACAAGCGGGAACACCGGGGAGCTGTTTTTT. Full variable domain (rest looked up from reference TRBV28 and TRBJ2-2): DVKVTQSSRYLVKRTGEKVFLECVQDMDHENMFWYRQDPGLGLRLIYFSYDVKMKEKGDIPEGYSVSREKKERFSLILESASTNQTSMYLCATSGNTGELFFGEGSRLTVL.

V is TRBV14 and J is TRBJ2-2; 7 nucleotides agree with TRBD1. Germline CDR1 reads SGHDN; CDR2 reads FVKESK. This CDR3 is 15 amino acids long. With 2 bases clipped from V and 5 bases from J, the junction kept 5 bases outside the gene matches. The CDR3 coding sequence is TGTGCCAGCAGCCAAAGACAGGGTGGGACCGGGGAGCTGTTTTTT. Translation: CASSQRQGGTGELFF.

This clonotype appeared a few times. The chain recombines TRBV5-1 with TRBJ2-5; 8 bases map to TRBD1. This CDR3 has 15 residues. The J segment lost 4 bases and the V segment lost 3 bases, leaving 8 bases of the junction unmatched. Germline V lookup: CDR1 SGHRS, CDR2 YFSETQ. In DNA form, the CDR3 reads TGCGCCAGCAGCTCATTCGGACAGGGTGGAGAGACCCAGTACTTC. It specifies CASSSFGQGGETQYF.

CDR3: CASDRGWDTRTEAFF. As DNA, the CDR3 is TGTGCCAGCGACAGGGGATGGGATACCCGCACTGAAGCTTTCTTT. The chain combines TRBV19 with TRBJ1-1, with 8 bases identical to TRBD1. Germline V gives CDR1 LNHDA, CDR2 SQIVND (reference sequence). The V segment lost 9 bases and the J segment 4 bases; nucleotides outside the gene matches: 13. This CDR3 has 15 amino acids.

There are a few counts of this clonotype. V gene TRBV27 combines with J gene TRBJ2-1; 8 positions match TRBD1. The CDR3 totals 15 residues. Germline V lookup: CDR1 MNHEY, CDR2 SMNVEV (reference sequence). V was pared by 5 bases and J by 7 bases, with 10 bases of the junction left unmatched. The DNA of the CDR3 is TGTGCCAGCAGTATGCTGAGGACAGGGAATAATGAGCAGTTCTTC. This translates into CASSMLRTGNNEQFF.